This is a list of T cell receptor beta chains from one sample in a study of CD8+ T cells in alopecia areata. The assay was immunoSEQ multiplex PCR, and TCRdb's table has in-frame clones only and misses some. The table includes about 200,000 clones, more than 45% detected once. This specimen consisted of CD4+ T cells sorted from blood, obtained at week 24, from a patient treated with tofacitinib. Source of these receptors: a human donor with alopecia areata. The CDR3 runs from the conserved cysteine through the conserved F or W. The D gene is left open where the match is weak. Rows may omit the clone size; those that give it use once, few, many or a size class.

>NA|NA|TRBJ2-5|TRBV7-2
TGTGCCAGCAGCAAGAGGTTTCAAGAGACCCAGTACTTC
CASSKRFQETQYF
>TRBD2|NA|TRBJ2-3|TRBV10-3
TGTGCCATCAACTCGGGACTAGCGGGGGGCACAGATACGCAGTATTTT
CAINSGLAGGTDTQYF
>NA|NA|TRBJ1-2|TRBV2
TGTGCCAGCAGAGAAAGGGCCGGAACTTACTATGGCTACACCTTC
CASRERAGTYYGYTF
>TRBD2|NA|TRBJ2-3|TRBV5-1
TGCGCCAGCAGCTTGGGGACTAGCGTAGCAGATACGCAGTATTTT
CASSLGTSVADTQYF
>TRBD1|few|TRBJ1-1|TRBV29-1
TGCAGCGTTGTTCGGACAGGGGGCACGGTTGAAGCTTTCTTT
CSVVRTGGTVEAFF
>TRBD1|NA|TRBJ2-3|TRBV29-1
TGCAGCGTGGTCCGGGACAGGGTAGCCGATACGCAGTATTTT
CSVVRDRVADTQYF
>NA|few|TRBJ1-4|TRBV29-1
TGCAGCGTTACCCGGGACGGTAATGAAAAACTGTTTTTT
CSVTRDGNEKLFF
>NA|NA|TRBJ1-1|TRBV9
TGTGCCAGCAGCCCAAATTCAAGAGACGTGAACACTGAAGCTTTCTTT
CASSPNSRDVNTEAFF
>TRBD2|NA|TRBJ2-7|TRBV7-2
TGTGCCAGCAGCTCTCGCCTAACTAGCGGGGGGGCGTACGAGCAGTACTTC
CASSSRLTSGGAYEQYF
>NA|NA|TRBJ2-1|TRBV11-1
TGTGCCAGCAGCTTGTTCCCGGGAATACACAATGAGCAGTTCTTC
CASSLFPGIHNEQFF
>NA|few|TRBJ2-5|TRBV9
TGTGCCAGCAGCGTAGGGGCAGGCTACGAAGAGACCCAGTACTTC
CASSVGAGYEETQYF
>NA|NA|TRBJ1-2|TRBV15
TGTGCCACCAGCAGAGATGGGGCGGCCGCTGGCTATGGCTACACCTTC
CATSRDGAAAGYGYTF
>TRBD2|once|TRBJ2-7|TRBV29-1
TGCAGCGTTGGGGAGGGGAAGGTCGAGCAGTACTTC
CSVGEGKVEQYF
>NA|NA|TRBJ2-1|TRBV2
TGTGCCAGCAGACGAGGACCAGAGCAGTTCTTC
CASRRGPEQFF
>NA|few|TRBJ1-2|TRBV4-3
TGCGCCAGCAGCCAAGATATAATCCGGGGAGGTTATGGCTACACCTTC
CASSQDIIRGGYGYTF
>NA|few|TRBJ2-2|TRBV5-1
TGCGCCAGCAGCTTATATTCGAACACCGGGGAGCTGTTTTTT
CASSLYSNTGELFF
>NA|NA|TRBJ2-7|TRBV4-2
TGTGCCAGCAGCCAAGCATCAGGGCAGGGTTCCTACGAGCAGTACTTC
CASSQASGQGSYEQYF
>NA|NA|TRBJ2-5|TRBV5-1
TGCGCCAGCAGCTTCTCACCGGACAAGACCCAGTACTTC
CASSFSPDKTQYF
>NA|NA|TRBJ1-3|TRBV29-1
TGCAGCGCGGCCCAGAGCTCTGGAAACACCATATATTTT
CSAAQSSGNTIYF
>NA|NA|TRBJ2-7|TRBV27
TGTGCCAGCAGCGGCAAGGGGCCCACCTACGAGCAGTACTTC
CASSGKGPTYEQYF
>TRBD2|few|TRBJ2-3|TRBV5-4
TGTGCCAGCAGCTCACGAGCGGGAGTCCCAGATACGCAGTATTTT
CASSSRAGVPDTQYF
>TRBD2|NA|TRBJ2-3|TRBV10-3
TGTGCCATCAGCGTAAGCGGGGAAGGCACAGATACGCAGTATTTT
CAISVSGEGTDTQYF
>NA|NA|TRBJ2-5|TRBV29-1
TGCAGCGTTGTGAGGGGCGGGGAGACCCAGTACTTC
CSVVRGGETQYF
>TRBD1|once|TRBJ2-5|TRBV29-1
TGCAGCGTTGGGACAGGGGTCGGAGAGACCCAGTACTTC
CSVGTGVGETQYF
>NA|NA|TRBJ1-2|TRBV23-1
TGCGCCAGCAATACAAGCTACACCTTC
CASNTSYTF
>TRBD2|NA|TRBJ2-7|TRBV7-2
TGTGCCAGCAGCTTGGGACTAGCGGGGGGCGAGCAGTACTTC
CASSLGLAGGEQYF
>TRBD2|NA|TRBJ2-7|TRBV5-6
TGTGCCAGCAGCTCCTATACTAGCGGGAGGGCCATCTACGAGCAGTACTTC
CASSSYTSGRAIYEQYF
>NA|few|TRBJ1-2|TRBV5-4
TGTGCCAGCAGCTTGGGTCTGGGCTATGGCTACACCTTC
CASSLGLGYGYTF
>TRBD1|NA|TRBJ1-2|TRBV5-4
TGTGCCAGCAGCTTGATTATGGAGGGGGCTGGCTACACCTTC
CASSLIMEGAGYTF
>NA|NA|TRBJ2-2|TRBV5-1
TGCGCCAGCAGCTTGTCGGTTGCTGGGGGCACCGGGGAGCTGTTTTTT
CASSLSVAGGTGELFF
>NA|once|TRBJ2-5|TRBV29-1
TGCAGCGTTGGGGCAGGAACGGAGACCCAGTACTTC
CSVGAGTETQYF